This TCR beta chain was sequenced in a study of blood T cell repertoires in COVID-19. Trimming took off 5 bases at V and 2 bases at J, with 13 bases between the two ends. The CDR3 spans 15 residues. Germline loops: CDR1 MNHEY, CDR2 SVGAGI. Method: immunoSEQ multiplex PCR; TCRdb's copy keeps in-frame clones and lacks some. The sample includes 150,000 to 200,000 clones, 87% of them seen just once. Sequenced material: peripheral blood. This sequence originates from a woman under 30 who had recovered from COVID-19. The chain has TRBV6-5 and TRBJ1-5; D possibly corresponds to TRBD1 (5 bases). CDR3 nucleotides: TGTGCCAGCAGTCCTCCCATGACAGGCAATCAGCCCCAGCATTTT. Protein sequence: CASSPPMTGNQPQHF.